This TCR beta chain was obtained from a study of cytomegalovirus exposure and HLA in healthy donors. Broader study findings: Prior analysis indicated that the majority of TCR beta V segments exhibited productivity approximately 87% or approximately 30% of the time. Listed as cytomegalovirus-associated were 164 TCR beta chains.

Germline CDR1 and CDR2: SGHRS and YFSETQ. V lost 4 bases to trimming and J lost 3 bases; unmatched junction nucleotides: 7. The CDR3 sequence is 14 residues long. The PCR employed 60 Vbeta primers together with 13 Jbeta primers. Profiling relied on immunoSEQ multiplex PCR, and the TCRdb table lists in-frame clones only, not all of them. The sample totals about 170,000 clones. Of note for this clone: Antigen unknown.

V and J are TRBV5-1 and TRBJ2-7; 7 bases align to TRBD1. The TCR comes from an older woman in good health and CMV-seronegative. Sequencing was done on a sample of PBMCs. The CDR3 sequence is CASSANQGVYEQYF. CDR3 nucleotides: TGCGCCAGCAGCGCAAATCAGGGGGTCTACGAGCAGTACTTC.